The rows below give T cell receptor beta chains drawn from one sample of a study of cytomegalovirus exposure and HLA in healthy donors. Measured with immunoSEQ multiplex PCR; TCRdb has only the in-frame clones, and not every one. The top ten clones hold about an eighth of a sample with some 80,000 clones, around 80% of them seen once. Sequencing input: PBMCs. The receptors were gathered from a human donor in good health. Each CDR3 is given with its conserved first and last residue. The D gene is left open where the match is weak. Clone size, where shown, is once, few, many, or a class for clones that have expanded.

J	size	V	D	CDR3	DNA
TRBJ1-2	.	TRBV6-5	.	CASEARGSNYGYTF	TGTGCCAGTGAGGCCAGGGGCAGTAACTATGGCTACACCTTC
TRBJ2-7	.	TRBV30	.	CAWMPWGGETYEQYF	TGTGCCTGGATGCCATGGGGCGGGGAGACCTACGAGCAGTACTTC
TRBJ2-3	.	TRBV29-1	TRBD2	CSVLGLAGVGASTDTQYF	TGCAGCGTCCTGGGACTAGCGGGGGTGGGCGCGAGCACAGATACGCAGTATTTT
TRBJ2-7	once	TRBV7-2	.	CASSLTGHEYEQYF	TGTGCCAGCAGCTTAACGGGACACGAATACGAGCAGTACTTC
TRBJ1-1	.	TRBV6-6	.	CASSYSRTANTEAFF	TGTGCCAGCAGTTACTCCCGGACAGCTAACACTGAAGCTTTCTTT
TRBJ1-1	.	TRBV28	.	CASFTTSPAQGSEAFF	TGTGCCAGCTTCACGACAAGCCCGGCTCAGGGATCTGAAGCTTTCTTT
TRBJ1-4	.	TRBV6-5	TRBD1	CASRTTGGKEKLFF	TGTGCCAGCAGGACGACAGGGGGCAAGGAAAAACTGTTTTTT
TRBJ1-2	.	TRBV19	.	CASRTGNYGYTF	TGTGCCAGCCGGACGGGAAACTATGGCTACACCTTC
TRBJ1-5	.	TRBV7-9	.	CASSLYNQPQHF	TGTGCCAGCAGCTTGTACAATCAGCCCCAGCATTTT
TRBJ1-2	.	TRBV19	TRBD1	CASSWDRRGSNYGYTF	TGTGCCAGTAGTTGGGACAGGCGAGGATCTAACTATGGCTACACCTTC
TRBJ2-4	.	TRBV7-2	.	CASSLRQSAKNIQYF	TGTGCCAGCAGCCTCAGACAGAGCGCCAAAAACATTCAGTACTTC
TRBJ2-3	.	TRBV6-6	.	CASEFPFTDTQYF	TGTGCCAGCGAGTTCCCTTTCACAGATACGCAGTATTTT
TRBJ1-1	.	TRBV6-5	TRBD1	CASSLRGQDTEAFF	TGTGCCAGCAGCTTAAGGGGGCAAGACACTGAAGCTTTCTTT
TRBJ2-5	.	TRBV5-1	TRBD2	CASSLGLAGGPGETQYF	TGCGCCAGCAGCTTGGGACTAGCGGGGGGGCCGGGCGAGACCCAGTACTTC
TRBJ1-3	.	TRBV27	.	CASSPRPSGNTIYF	TGTGCCAGCAGTCCTCGTCCCTCTGGAAACACCATATATTTT
TRBJ2-1	.	TRBV27	TRBD1	CASSLSGTGHNEQFF	TGTGCCAGCAGTTTAAGTGGGACAGGGCACAATGAGCAGTTCTTC
TRBJ2-3	.	TRBV5-1	.	CATKGGLDTQYF	TGCGCCACCAAGGGGGGGCTTGATACGCAGTATTTT
TRBJ1-2	.	TRBV4-1	TRBD1	CASSQDHDRGGYTF	TGCGCCAGCAGCCAAGATCACGACAGGGGTGGCTACACCTTC
TRBJ2-3	.	TRBV25-1	.	CASSEQITDTQYF	TGTGCCAGCAGTGAGCAGATCACAGATACGCAGTATTTT
TRBJ1-1	.	TRBV27	.	CASRKKTGSTEAFF	TGTGCCAGCAGGAAAAAAACAGGGAGCACTGAAGCTTTCTTT
TRBJ1-1	.	TRBV7-2	TRBD1	CASSLSAYRGENTEAFF	TGTGCCAGCAGCTTATCGGCCTACAGGGGGGAGAACACTGAAGCTTTCTTT
TRBJ1-2	.	TRBV6-1	.	CASTLDGTENYGYPF	TGTGCCAGCACCCTGGACGGGACTGAGAACTATGGCTACCCCTTC
TRBJ1-1	once	TRBV5-4	TRBD1	CASSSTGLAMNTEAFF	TGTGCCAGCAGCTCGACAGGGTTGGCCATGAACACTGAAGCTTTCTTT
TRBJ1-5	few	TRBV4-2	TRBD1	CASSQDPRGQTRHQPQHF	TGTGCCAGCAGCCAAGATCCCCGGGGACAGACAAGACATCAGCCCCAGCATTTT
TRBJ1-2	.	TRBV30	.	CAWTPGTCGYTF	TGTGCCTGGACTCCTGGGACATGTGGCTACACCTTC
TRBJ2-7	.	TRBV5-1	TRBD2	CASSFGGGEYEQYF	TGCGCCAGCAGCTTCGGCGGGGGGGAATACGAGCAGTACTTC
TRBJ2-1	.	TRBV19	TRBD2	CASSTGTSGGVNNEQFF	TGTGCCAGTAGTACCGGGACTAGCGGGGGGGTGAACAATGAGCAGTTCTTC
TRBJ1-2	.	TRBV9	TRBD1	CASSLGTVDGYTF	TGTGCCAGCTCCTTGGGGACAGTTGATGGCTACACCTTC
TRBJ1-2	.	TRBV6-6	.	CASEPKTPREGYTF	TGTGCCAGCGAGCCTAAGACCCCCAGGGAAGGCTACACCTTC
TRBJ2-7	.	TRBV27	.	CASSQDSRFYEQYF	TGTGCCAGCAGCCAAGACTCGAGGTTCTACGAGCAGTACTTC
TRBJ1-6	.	TRBV19	.	CASSIERGNNSPLHF	TGTGCCAGTAGTATAGAGCGGGGCAACAATTCACCCCTCCACTTT
TRBJ2-2	.	TRBV20-1	.	CSARAGGELFF	TGCAGTGCTCGAGCCGGCGGGGAGCTGTTTTTT
TRBJ2-1	few	TRBV6-5	TRBD1	CASSWDSSYNEQFF	TGTGCCAGCAGTTGGGACAGCTCCTACAATGAGCAGTTCTTC
TRBJ2-5	.	TRBV18	.	CASSRTEGETQYF	TGTGCCAGCTCACGAACCGAGGGAGAGACCCAGTACTTC
TRBJ2-5	once	TRBV5-8	.	CASSLMALQETQYF	TGTGCCAGCAGCTTGATGGCCCTCCAAGAGACCCAGTACTTC
TRBJ2-7	.	TRBV30	.	CAWTGLGTYEQYF	TGTGCCTGGACCGGATTGGGGACATACGAGCAGTACTTC
TRBJ2-7	.	TRBV30	TRBD1	CAWSVTSPGRDRRYEQYF	TGTGCCTGGAGTGTGACCTCCCCGGGCAGGGACAGGAGATACGAGCAGTACTTC
TRBJ1-1	.	TRBV5-4	.	CASTSPRDTEAFF	TGTGCCAGCACCTCCCCCCGGGACACTGAAGCTTTCTTT
TRBJ2-7	few	TRBV30	.	CAWSVQRGEQYF	TGTGCCTGGAGTGTACAAAGGGGCGAGCAGTACTTC
TRBJ1-1	.	TRBV29-1	.	CSVERQGKTEAFF	TGCAGCGTTGAACGGCAGGGGAAGACTGAAGCTTTCTTT
TRBJ2-7	.	TRBV5-6	TRBD1	CASSGDRGTYEQYF	TGTGCCAGCAGCGGGGACAGGGGAACCTACGAGCAGTACTTC
TRBJ1-2	.	TRBV6-6	.	CASSYGQYGYTF	TGTGCCAGCAGTTACGGGCAGTATGGCTACACCTTC
TRBJ1-3	.	TRBV7-8	.	CASSLMGGGNTIYF	TGTGCCAGCAGCCTAATGGGAGGAGGAAACACCATATATTTT
TRBJ1-3	.	TRBV5-1	.	CASSLVGSGSGNTIYF	TGCGCCAGCAGCTTGGTCGGTTCTGGCTCTGGAAACACCATATATTTT
TRBJ2-3	.	TRBV19	TRBD2	CASSISGGPTDTQYF	TGTGCCAGTAGTATTAGCGGGGGACCCACAGATACGCAGTATTTT
TRBJ2-3	.	TRBV27	TRBD2	CASRLATSGGPDTQYF	TGTGCCAGCAGGCTGGCGACTAGCGGGGGGCCGGATACGCAGTATTTT
TRBJ2-3	.	TRBV6-5	.	CASSYSGSDTQYF	TGTGCCAGCAGTTACTCCGGGTCAGATACGCAGTATTTT
TRBJ1-2	.	TRBV6-1	.	CASSERTDYGYTF	TGTGCCAGCAGTGAACGGACAGACTATGGCTACACCTTC